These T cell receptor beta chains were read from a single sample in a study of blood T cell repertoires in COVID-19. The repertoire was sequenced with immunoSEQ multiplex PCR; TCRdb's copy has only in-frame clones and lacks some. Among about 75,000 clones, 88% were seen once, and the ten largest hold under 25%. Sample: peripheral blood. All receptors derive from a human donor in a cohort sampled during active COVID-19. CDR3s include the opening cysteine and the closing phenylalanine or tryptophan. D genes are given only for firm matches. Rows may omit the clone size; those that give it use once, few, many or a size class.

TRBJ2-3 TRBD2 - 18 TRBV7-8 TGTGCCAGCAGCTTAGGGGCTATAGCGGGGGGGACCACAGATACGCAGTATTTT CASSLGAIAGGTTDTQYF
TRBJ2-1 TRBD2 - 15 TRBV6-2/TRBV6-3 TGTGCCAGCAGTTACCTTAGCGGGGGGTACAATGAGCAGTTCTTC CASSYLSGGYNEQFF
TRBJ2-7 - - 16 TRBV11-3 TGTGCCAGCAGCTTAGGGCCCCCAGGTAGCTCCTACGAGCAGTACTTC CASSLGPPGSSYEQYF
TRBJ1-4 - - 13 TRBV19 TGTGCCAGTAGTATGGGCAGGTATGAAAAACTGTTTTTT CASSMGRYEKLFF
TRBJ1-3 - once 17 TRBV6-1 TGTGCCAGCAGTGAAGCGCCCCCTGGAGGTGCTGGAAACACCATATATTTT CASSEAPPGGAGNTIYF
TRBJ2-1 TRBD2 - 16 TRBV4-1 TGCGCCAGCAGCCAAGATATGAGGGAGGGATACAATGAGCAGTTCTTC CASSQDMREGYNEQFF
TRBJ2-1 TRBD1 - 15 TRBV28 TGTGCCAGCAGAAAGACAGGGCCGCCCTACAATGAGCAGTTCTTC CASRKTGPPYNEQFF
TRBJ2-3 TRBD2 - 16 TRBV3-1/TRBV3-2 TGTGCCAGCAGCCTCGGACTAGCGGGAGGTTTGGATACGCAGTATTTT CASSLGLAGGLDTQYF
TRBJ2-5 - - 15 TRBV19 TGTGCCAGTAGAGGAACAGGGTTCTCAAAAGAGACCCAGTACTTC CASRGTGFSKETQYF
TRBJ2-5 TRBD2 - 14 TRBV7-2 TGTGCCAGCAGCGTTACGACTAGCCTAGAGACCCAGTACTTC CASSVTTSLETQYF
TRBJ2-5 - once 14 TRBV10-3 TGTGCCATCAAGGGGGAAGGCGACTCTCTCGCCCAGTACTTC CAIKGEGDSLAQYF
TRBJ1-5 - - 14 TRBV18 TGTGCCAGCTCACCAGATACGGTCAATCAGCCCCAGCATTTT CASSPDTVNQPQHF
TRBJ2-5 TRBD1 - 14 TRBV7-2 TGTGCCAGCATCCAGGACAGGGGGCGAGAGACCCAGTACTTC CASIQDRGRETQYF
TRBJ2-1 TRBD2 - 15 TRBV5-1 TGCGCCAGCAGCTCCGGGACTAGCGGTGGCGGGGAGCAGTTCTTC CASSSGTSGGGEQFF
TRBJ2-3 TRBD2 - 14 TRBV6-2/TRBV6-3 TGTGCCAGCAGTGAGAGCGGGGCCAAAGATACGCAGTATTTT CASSESGAKDTQYF
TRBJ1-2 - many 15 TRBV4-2 TGTGCCAGCAGCCGCCACAGTCGAGCTAACTATGGCTACACCTTC CASSRHSRANYGYTF
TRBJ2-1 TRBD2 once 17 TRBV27 TGTGCCAGCAGTGGGGGCCTTGTAGCGGGAGGGCCAAATGAGCAGTTCTTC CASSGGLVAGGPNEQFF
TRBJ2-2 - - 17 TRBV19 TGTGCCAGTAGTATAGCGGCACCCCTCCTAGCCACCGGGGAGCTGTTTTTT CASSIAAPLLATGELFF
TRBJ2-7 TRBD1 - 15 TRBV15 TGTGCCACCAGCAGGGACGGACAGGGGGTTGGCGAGCAGTACTTC CATSRDGQGVGEQYF
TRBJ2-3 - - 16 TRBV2 TGTGCCAGCAGTGAGATACTCCAACCTAGCACAGATACGCAGTATTTT CASSEILQPSTDTQYF
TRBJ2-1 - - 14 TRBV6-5 TGTGCCAGCAGCTGGGGATTAGCGGACAATGAGCAGTTCTTC CASSWGLADNEQFF
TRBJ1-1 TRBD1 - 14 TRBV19 TGTGCCAGTAGTTATGGACAGGGGAACACTGAAGCTTTCTTT CASSYGQGNTEAFF
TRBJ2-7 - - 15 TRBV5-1 TGCGCCAGCACCACTGGAGGACAGCGGGGTCGCGAGCAGTACTTC CASTTGGQRGREQYF
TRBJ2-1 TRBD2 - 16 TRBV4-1 TGCGCCAGCAGCCAAAGACTAGCGGGAGCTTACAATGAGCAGTTCTTC CASSQRLAGAYNEQFF